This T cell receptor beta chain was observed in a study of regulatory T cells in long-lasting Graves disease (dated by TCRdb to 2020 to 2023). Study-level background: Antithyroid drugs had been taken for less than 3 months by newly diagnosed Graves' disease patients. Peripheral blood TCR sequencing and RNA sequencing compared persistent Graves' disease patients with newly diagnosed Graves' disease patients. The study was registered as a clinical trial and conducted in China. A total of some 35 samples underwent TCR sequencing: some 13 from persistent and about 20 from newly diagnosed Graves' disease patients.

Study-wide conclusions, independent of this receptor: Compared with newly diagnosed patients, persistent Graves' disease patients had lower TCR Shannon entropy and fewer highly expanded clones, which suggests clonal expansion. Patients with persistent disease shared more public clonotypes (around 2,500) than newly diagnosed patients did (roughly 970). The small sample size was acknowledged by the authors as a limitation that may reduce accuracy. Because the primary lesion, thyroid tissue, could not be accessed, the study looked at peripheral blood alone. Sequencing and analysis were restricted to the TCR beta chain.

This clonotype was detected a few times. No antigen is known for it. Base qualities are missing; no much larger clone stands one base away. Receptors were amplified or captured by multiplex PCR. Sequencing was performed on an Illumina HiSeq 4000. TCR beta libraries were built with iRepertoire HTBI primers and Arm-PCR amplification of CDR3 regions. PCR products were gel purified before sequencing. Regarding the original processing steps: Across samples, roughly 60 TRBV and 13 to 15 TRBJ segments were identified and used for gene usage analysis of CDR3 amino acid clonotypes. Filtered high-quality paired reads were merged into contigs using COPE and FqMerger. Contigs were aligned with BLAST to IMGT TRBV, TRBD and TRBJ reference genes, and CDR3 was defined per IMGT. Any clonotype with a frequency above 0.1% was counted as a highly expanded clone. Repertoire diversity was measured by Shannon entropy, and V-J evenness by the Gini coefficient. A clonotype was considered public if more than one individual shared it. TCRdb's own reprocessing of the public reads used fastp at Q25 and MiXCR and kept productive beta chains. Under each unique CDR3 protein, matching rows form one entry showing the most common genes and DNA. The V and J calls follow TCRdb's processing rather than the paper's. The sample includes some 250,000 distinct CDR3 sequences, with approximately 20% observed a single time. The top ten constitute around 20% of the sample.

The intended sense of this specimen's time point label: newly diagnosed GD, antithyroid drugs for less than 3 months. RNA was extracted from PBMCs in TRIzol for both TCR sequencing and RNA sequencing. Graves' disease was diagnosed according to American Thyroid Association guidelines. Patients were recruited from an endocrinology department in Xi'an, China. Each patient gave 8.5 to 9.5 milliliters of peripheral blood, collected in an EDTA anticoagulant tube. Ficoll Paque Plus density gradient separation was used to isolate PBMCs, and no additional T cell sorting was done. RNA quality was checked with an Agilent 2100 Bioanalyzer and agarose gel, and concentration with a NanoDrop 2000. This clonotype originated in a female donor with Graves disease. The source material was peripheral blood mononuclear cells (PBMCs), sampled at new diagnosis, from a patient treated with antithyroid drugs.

The DNA sequence is as follows: TGTGCCAGCAGCCAATTTAAGACGTTCTACAATGAGCAGTTCTTC. Its product reads: CASSQFKTFYNEQFF. The chain is encoded by TRBV3-2 joined to TRBJ2-1. TRBV3-2 is given as a pseudogene. The CDR3 sequence holds 15 residues, the cysteine and phenylalanine included. Only the CDR3 region is kept as DNA, spanning 45 bases read in frame from base 1.